Below are 21 T cell receptor beta chains sequenced from a single sample in a study of cytomegalovirus exposure and HLA in healthy donors. The PCR made use of 60 Vbeta and 13 Jbeta primers. TCRdb's copy holds only in-frame clones and misses some; the assay was immunoSEQ multiplex PCR. The table has around 50,000 clones, roughly 53% seen once. Sequences were obtained from PBMCs. All receptors come from a human donor in good health.

The rearrangement uses TRBV6-5 and TRBJ1-2, with D maybe TRBD1 (6 bases). CDR3 length: 15 residues. Trimming took 8 bases from V and 2 from J, leaving 18 bases between them. In germline, CDR1 is MNHEY, CDR2 SVGAGI. CDR3 bases: TGTGCCAGCCGACCAGGGGATTTGGGGAACTATGGCTACACCTTC. It is translated as CASRPGDLGNYGYTF.

The sample holds one count of this clone. V usage is TRBV28 and J usage is TRBJ1-1, with no clear D. The V gene's germline CDR1 is MDHEN and CDR2 SYDVKM. Trimming pared 5 bases from V and 6 bases from J, leaving 13 bases between. This CDR3 region has 13 residues. CDR3 amino acids: CASSPIGIAEAFF. The DNA for the CDR3 is TGTGCCAGCAGTCCCATCGGGATCGCTGAAGCTTTCTTT.

The chain is built from TRBV6-5 and TRBJ2-1, with D maybe TRBD2 (7 bases). CDR1 is MNHEY and CDR2 is SVGAGI in the germline V gene. V shed 2 bases and J shed 9 bases, with 17 bases lying between them. The CDR3 is 15 amino acids. CDR3 region: CASSYLAGALGEQFF. The CDR3 coding sequence is TGTGCCAGCAGTTACCTCGCGGGGGCCCTCGGTGAGCAGTTCTTC.

The chain has TRBV5-1 and TRBJ2-7, with 7 bases aligning to TRBD1. This CDR3 has 15 amino acids. The germline CDR1 and CDR2 sequences are SGHRS and YFSETQ. V lost 4 bases and J lost 5; bases outside the gene matches: 12. CDR3 DNA sequence: TGCGCCAGCAGCCGTACAGGGGTTTTCGGGAACGAGCAGTACTTC. It specifies CASSRTGVFGNEQYF.

The chain recombines TRBV5-1 with TRBJ2-7, with 11 bases fitting TRBD1. There are 14 residues in the CDR3. From germline, CDR1 is SGHRS and CDR2 YFSETQ. V lost 4 bases and J lost 3; bases outside the gene matches: 3. The CDR3: CASSVGTGGYEQYF. As DNA, the CDR3 is TGCGCCAGCAGCGTGGGGACAGGGGGCTACGAGCAGTACTTC.

The rearrangement links TRBV7-2 to TRBJ2-7; 12 nucleotides align to TRBD2. J lost 3 bases, V lost 6 bases, and 3 bases had no gene match. Germline V CDR1 and CDR2: SGHTA, FQGNSA. CDR3 length: 14 amino acids. CDR3 bases: TGTGCCAGCAGAAGGACTAGCGGGAACTACGAGCAGTACTTC. Protein: CASRRTSGNYEQYF.

The chain links TRBV15 to TRBJ1-4, with D possibly being TRBD1 (6 bases). V was shortened by 0 bases and J by 8 bases, with 13 bases between the two germline ends. The CDR3 is made up of 15 amino acids. CDR1 LNHNV and CDR2 YYDKDF come from the germline V gene (reference sequence). The CDR3 DNA reads as TGTGCCACCAGCAGAGAGGAAACAGGGTGGGAAAAACTGTTTTTT. Amino acid sequence: CATSREETGWEKLFF.

This clone was recorded only once. The J gene is TRBJ2-1, the V gene TRBV4-1; a weak D match, TRBD1 (6 bases). CDR1 and CDR2 (germline): MGHRA, YSYEKL. The CDR3 has 15 residues. V gave up 1 base and J gave up 5 bases, with 12 bases separating them. CDR3 bases: TGCGCCAGCAGCCAAGTGGGGGCCAGGAACAATGAGCAGTTCTTC. It codes for CASSQVGARNNEQFF.

The chain recombines TRBV10-2 with TRBJ2-7, with 8 bases matching TRBD2. Germline V gene sequence: CDR1 WSHSY, CDR2 SAAADI. The junction had 3 bases not matched to a gene; V was cut back by 6 bases and J by 5 bases. The CDR3 spans 12 residues. The CDR3 DNA sequence: TGCGCCAGCAGACTAGCGGCTCACGAGCAGTACTTC. It yields the protein CASRLAAHEQYF.

This rearrangement joins TRBV5-1 to TRBJ2-7; 8 positions agree with TRBD1. CDR3 length equals 13 residues. The V and J ends lost 7 bases and 1 base, in that order; junction bases with no gene match: 4. The V gene's germline CDR1 is SGHRS and CDR2 YFSETQ. In DNA form, the CDR3 reads TGCGCCAGCGGACAGGGTAGTTCCTACGAGCAGTACTTC. Its protein is CASGQGSSYEQYF.

This chain uses TRBV30 with TRBJ1-5; 7 bases line up with TRBD1. Germline V gene sequence: CDR1 GTSNPN, CDR2 SVGIG (reference sequence). This CDR3 has 14 amino acids. Germline trimming cut 3 bases from V and 0 bases from J; bases unmatched to any gene: 2. Written as DNA, the CDR3 is TGTGCCTGGAGCGGGGACAGTAGCAATCAGCCCCAGCATTTT. Amino acids: CAWSGDSSNQPQHF.

Worth noting for this clone: At one boundary the junction diverges from the germline segment, which might be a read error. The V call is TRBV7-9, the J call TRBJ1-1, with TRBD1 identical over 7 bases. The CDR3 contains 14 residues. Germline-derived CDR1 and CDR2 are SEHNR and FQNEAQ (reference sequence). In nucleotides, the CDR3 is TGTTCCAGCAGCTTAGAGAGACAGGGTGCTGAAGCTTTCTTT. Its protein product is CSSSLERQGAEAFF.

This clone was detected a few times. The rearrangement uses TRBV5-6 and TRBJ1-5; D call uncertain. The CDR3 contains 13 residues. Germline V lookup: CDR1 SGHDT, CDR2 YYEEEE. V was clipped by 2 bases and J by 0 bases, with 3 bases between them. The CDR3 sequence is CASSLYSNQPQHF. As DNA, the CDR3 is TGTGCCAGCAGCTTATATAGCAATCAGCCCCAGCATTTT.

In its sample, this clone was seen a few times. The chain uses TRBV10-1 and TRBJ2-3; D unclear. Trimming cost V 8 bases and J 3 bases, with 12 bases left between them. Germline CDR1 WNHNN, CDR2 SYGVQD (reference sequence). The CDR3 loop spans 13 amino acids. CDR3 DNA sequence: TGCGCCAGCGGAGCCCCGGGTACAGATACGCAGTATTTT. Its protein is CASGAPGTDTQYF.

V usage is TRBV5-1 and J usage is TRBJ1-5, with 9 bases lining up with TRBD1. The CDR3 totals 14 residues. CDR1 and CDR2 from the germline V gene are SGHRS and YFSETQ. With 3 bases clipped from V and 8 bases from J, the junction kept 6 bases outside the gene matches. The CDR3 here is CASSSTGGIKPQHF. In DNA, the CDR3 is TGCGCCAGCAGCTCTACAGGGGGCATAAAGCCCCAGCATTTT.

The gene calls are TRBV11-3 and TRBJ2-2; TRBD1 matches at 10 bases. The V gene end was trimmed by 5 bases and the J gene end by 2 bases; junction bases not matched to a gene: 5. From germline, CDR1 is SGHNT and CDR2 YENEEA. The CDR3 runs to 16 residues. CDR3 in amino acids: CASSIRDRGNTGELFF. The DNA for the CDR3 is TGTGCCAGCAGCATCCGGGACAGGGGAAACACCGGGGAGCTGTTTTTT.

The chain links TRBV9 to TRBJ1-4, with D uncertain. CDR1 and CDR2 (germline): SGDLS, YYNGEE. The CDR3 totals 12 residues. The V end lost 4 bases, the J end lost 9 bases, and 10 bases lay between the germline ends. CDR3 DNA: TGTGCCAGCAGCCCGGGAGGACAAAAACTGTTTTTT. Protein sequence: CASSPGGQKLFF.

This clone occurred a few times. The chain joins TRBV30 to TRBJ2-7; TRBD1 agrees at 10 bases. Germline CDR1 reads GTSNPN; CDR2 reads SVGIG (reference sequence). The CDR3 totals 14 residues. V was pared by 2 bases and J by 6 bases, with 7 bases of the junction left unmatched. The CDR3 DNA reads TGTGCCTGGAGTACTTCCGGGACAGGGGCCGAGCAGTACTTC. Its protein is CAWSTSGTGAEQYF.

The rearrangement joins TRBV27 to TRBJ1-2; 11 bases map to TRBD1. This CDR3 contains 14 residues. Germline values: CDR1 MNHEY, CDR2 SMNVEV (reference sequence). After removal of 3 bases from V and 7 bases from J, the junction contained 4 bases not matched to a gene. The CDR3 loop is CASSFSGTGGGYTF. CDR3 nucleotides: TGTGCCAGCAGTTTCTCCGGGACAGGGGGTGGCTACACCTTC.

This clone has a handful of counts. The chain combines TRBV7-2 with TRBJ1-2; possible D gene TRBD1, 5 bases. CDR3 length: 13 residues. The ends were cut back, 1 base at V and 2 bases at J, with 5 bases in the middle. CDR1 is SGHTA and CDR2 is FQGNSA in the germline V gene. The CDR3 DNA reads TGTGCCAGCAGCTTAGGGGGCAACTATGGCTACACCTTC. The encoded protein is CASSLGGNYGYTF. Full variable domain (rest looked up from reference TRBV7-2 and TRBJ1-2): GAGVSQSPSNKVTEKGKDVELRCDPISGHTALYWYRQSLGQGLEFLIYFQGNSAPDKSGLPSDRFSAERTGGSVSTLTIQRTQQEDSAVYLCASSLGGNYGYTFGSGTRLTVV.

This clone was detected only a few times. The V gene is TRBV14, the J gene TRBJ2-3; the D gene is possibly TRBD2 (5 bases). Between the trimmed V and J ends, which lost 0 bases and 2 bases, there was a span of 9 bases. This CDR3 is built from 15 residues. Germline V CDR1 and CDR2: SGHDN, FVKESK. For the CDR3, the DNA is TGTGCCAGCAGCCAAGAACGGGGAACCACAGATACGCAGTATTTT. Residues: CASSQERGTTDTQYF.